A single count supports the clone carrying this T cell receptor beta chain. Germline CDR1 reads SGHRS; CDR2 reads YFSETQ. The CDR3 length is 15 residues. Germline trimming cut 1 base from V and 6 bases from J; bases unmatched to any gene: 9. Under the authors' procedure: Counts of nucleated cells, estimated from reference gene primer amplification, were obtained. Sequencing was performed with immunoSEQ multiplex PCR; in TCRdb, only in-frame clones are kept and a portion is missing. D and trimming were read from the DNA, whereas the V and J calls and clone size are those reported in that table. The sample yields almost 200,000 clones, around 85% seen once. The data belong to a study of blood T cell repertoires in COVID-19. Across the study: There were acute and convalescent COVID-19 samples, and they came from the United States, Italy and Spain.

The sequencing sample was made of peripheral blood. This receptor was identified in a woman between 65 and 79 years old with acute or convalescent COVID-19. The V call is TRBV5-1, the J call TRBJ1-2, with TRBD1 identical over 7 bases. CDR3 amino acids: CASSLFGGGDHGYTF. The CDR3 region has the DNA TGCGCCAGCAGCTTGTTTGGAGGGGGCGACCATGGCTACACCTTC.